A single sample gave rise to the 28 T cell receptor beta chains below, sequenced in a study of blood T cell repertoires in COVID-19. The protocol was immunoSEQ multiplex PCR, while the TCRdb copy is restricted to in-frame clones and leaves out a portion. The data show hundreds of thousands of clones, 75% to 85% seen once. The sequenced material came from peripheral blood. These receptors were taken from a woman in her twenties or thirties with COVID-19, enrolled during active disease.

J is TRBJ2-7 and V is TRBV5-4; 7 bases map to TRBD1. The junction had 11 bases not matched to a gene; V was cut back by 4 bases and J by 1 base. The CDR3 is 16 residues long. Per the germline V gene, CDR1 is SGHNT and CDR2 is YYREEE (reference sequence). The CDR3 sequence is CASSQELQGLSYEQYF. CDR3 DNA: TGTGCCAGCAGCCAGGAACTACAGGGGTTGTCCTACGAGCAGTACTTC.

In its sample, this clone was seen once. The rearrangement links TRBV7-9 to TRBJ2-5; 9 bases agree with TRBD1. The CDR3 loop spans 14 amino acids. V was clipped by 4 bases and J by 4 bases; unmatched bases: 4. Germline CDR1 and CDR2: SEHNR and FQNEAQ (reference sequence). The CDR3 region is CASSSGQGGETQYF. The DNA for the CDR3 is TGTGCCAGCAGCTCGGGACAGGGTGGAGAGACCCAGTACTTC.

J is TRBJ1-5 and V is TRBV30, with a tentative D call TRBD1 (6 bases). There are 13 residues in the CDR3. CDR1 and CDR2 from the germline V gene are GTSNPN and SVGIG (reference sequence). V dropped 7 bases and J dropped 9 bases, with 19 bases sitting between them. CDR3 bases: TGTGCCTCCTCGGGACACGAAATCTCGCCCCAGCATTTT. Translation gives CASSGHEISPQHF. Full variable domain (outside the CDR3, taken from reference TRBV30 and TRBJ1-5): SQTIHQWPATLVQPVGSPLSLECTVEGTSNPNLYWYRQAAGRGLQLLFYSVGIGQISSEVPQNLSASRPQDRQFILSSKKLLLSDSGFYLCASSGHEISPQHFGDGTRLSIL.

This sequence joins TRBV10-3 and TRBJ2-5; 7 bases fit TRBD1. CDR3 length: 11 amino acids. The J segment lost 5 bases and the V segment lost 10 bases, leaving 4 bases of the junction unmatched. Germline V CDR1 and CDR2: ENHRY, SYGVKD. CDR3 loop: CATQGVETQYF. DNA for the CDR3: TGTGCCACCCAGGGGGTGGAGACCCAGTACTTC.

The V gene is TRBV27, the J gene TRBJ2-5; D unclear. Trimming took off 5 bases at V and 2 bases at J, with 21 bases between the two ends. This CDR3 has 17 residues. The germline V gene has CDR1 MNHEY and CDR2 SMNVEV (reference sequence). The CDR3 protein is CASSPSPVSIDQETQYF. The CDR3 bases are TGTGCCAGCAGTCCCTCCCCAGTTTCAATCGATCAAGAGACCCAGTACTTC.

The V and J genes are TRBV4-3 and TRBJ2-4; TRBD1 agrees at 7 bases. This CDR3 is built from 15 residues. Germline CDR1 and CDR2: LGHNA and YSLEER. V lost 1 base to trimming and J lost 6 bases; unmatched junction nucleotides: 6. CDR3 region: CASSQGGTEANIQYF. The DNA for the CDR3 is TGCGCCAGCAGCCAAGGTGGGACAGAAGCAAACATTCAGTACTTC.

V and J are TRBV6-2 or TRBV6-3 and TRBJ2-7; 7 bases fit TRBD1. The V gene's germline CDR1 is MNHEY and CDR2 SVGEGT. This CDR3 region has 13 residues. V was pared by 6 bases and J by 3 bases, with 5 bases of the junction left unmatched. Here the CDR3 DNA reads TGTGCCAGCAGCTCCGGGACAGACTACGAGCAGTACTTC. It specifies CASSSGTDYEQYF.

In DNA form, the CDR3 reads TGTGCCAGCAGCTCCCTGACCCCGCGGGCAGATACGCAGTATTTT. This sequence encodes CASSSLTPRADTQYF. The gene calls are TRBV5-6 and TRBJ2-3; D is possibly TRBD2 (5 bases). From germline, CDR1 is SGHDT and CDR2 YYEEEE. The CDR3 covers 15 residues. V shed 3 bases and J shed 4 bases, with 15 bases lying between them. Together with reference TRBV5-6 and TRBJ2-3, the CDR3 gives the full variable domain: DAGVTQSPTHLIKTRGQQVTLRCSPKSGHDTVSWYQQALGQGPQFIFQYYEEEERQRGNFPDRFSGHQFPNYSSELNVNALLLGDSALYLCASSSLTPRADTQYFGPGTRLTVL.

The V call is TRBV12-5, the J call TRBJ2-3; D possibly corresponds to TRBD2 (5 bases). CDR1 LGHNT and CDR2 FRNRAP come from the germline V gene. V lost 6 bases, J lost 2 bases, and 12 bases lay in between. The CDR3 sequence is 14 residues long. The CDR3 DNA follows: TGTGCTAGTGGCCCGGGGAGTTCCACAGATACGCAGTATTTT. It codes for CASGPGSSTDTQYF.

The sample holds a few counts of this clone. The chain couples TRBV11-2 to TRBJ1-1; D is unclear. This CDR3 spans 14 amino acids. V shed 0 bases and J shed 10 bases, with 15 bases lying between them. Looked up from germline, CDR1 is SGHAT and CDR2 is FQNNGV. CDR3 protein: CASSLDWRAIGAFF. CDR3 DNA: TGTGCCAGCAGCTTAGATTGGAGGGCAATAGGAGCTTTCTTT.

This chain links TRBV2 with TRBJ1-2; D remains unclear. This CDR3 has 14 amino acids. Trimming shortened V by 4 bases and J by 4 bases, and 13 bases separated the two germline ends. The V gene's germline CDR1 is SNHLY and CDR2 FYNNEI. Written as DNA, the CDR3 is TGTGCCAGCAGTGGCCACAGCAGAACCTATGGCTACACCTTC. Its translation: CASSGHSRTYGYTF.

The chain has TRBV5-1 and TRBJ2-5, with a possible D match to TRBD2 (7 bases). The CDR3 totals 17 residues. The V gene lost 0 bases and the J gene lost 1 base, with 16 bases spanning the gap. The germline V gene has CDR1 SGHRS and CDR2 YFSETQ. CDR3 region: CASSLAGGGPGQETQYF. CDR3 nucleotides: TGCGCCAGCAGCTTGGCCGGCGGGGGCCCCGGCCAAGAGACCCAGTACTTC.

CDR3 residues: CASSFGGSSNQPQHF. The DNA of the CDR3 is TGTGCCAGCAGCTTTGGGGGCTCTAGCAATCAGCCCCAGCATTTT. J is TRBJ1-5 and V is TRBV5-4, with a possible D match to TRBD1 (6 bases). Germline assignment: CDR1 SGHNT and CDR2 YYREEE (reference sequence). The CDR3 has 15 residues. The V end was cut by 2 bases, the J end by 0 bases, with 9 bases between.

This clone was seen more than once but under ten times. V and J are TRBV3-1 (or the pseudogene TRBV3-2) and TRBJ2-7; TRBD2 agrees at 10 bases. With V trimmed by 1 base and J by 7 bases, 7 bases remained unmatched. Germline V gene sequence: CDR1 LGHDT, CDR2 YNNKEL (reference sequence). The CDR3 sequence is 15 residues long. CDR3 protein: CASSQAFKGLAEQYF. The DNA of the CDR3 is TGTGCCAGCAGCCAAGCTTTCAAGGGACTAGCGGAGCAGTACTTC.

This chain connects TRBV30 to TRBJ1-6; the match to TRBD1 covers 9 bases. V shed 2 bases and J 7 bases; nucleotides not matched to a gene: 3. The CDR3 totals 14 residues. Germline CDR1 is GTSNPN and CDR2 is SVGIG (reference sequence). CDR3 nucleotide sequence: TGTGCCTGGAGTTTAGACAGGGGGAATTCACCCCTCCACTTT. This gives the protein CAWSLDRGNSPLHF.

The J gene is TRBJ2-2, the V gene TRBV6-5, with a possible D match to TRBD1 (5 bases). The germline V gene has CDR1 MNHEY and CDR2 SVGAGI. The CDR3 runs 16 residues. The ends were cut back, 0 bases at V and 3 bases at J, with 11 bases in the middle. CDR3 loop: CASSYSQGRDTGELFF. For the CDR3, the DNA is TGTGCCAGCAGTTACTCCCAGGGCAGGGACACCGGGGAGCTGTTTTTT.

The chain uses TRBV6-1 and TRBJ2-1; tentatively, D is TRBD2 (7 bases). Germline V gene sequence: CDR1 MNHNS, CDR2 SASEGT. Trimming removed 0 bases from V and 2 bases from J, with 14 bases in between. The CDR3 runs 17 residues. The CDR3 loop is CASSEADSGIPYNEQFF. CDR3 in DNA: TGTGCCAGCAGTGAAGCGGACAGCGGGATACCCTACAATGAGCAGTTCTTC.

This sequence joins TRBV28 and TRBJ1-2; 10 bases are a match to TRBD1. In germline, CDR1 is MDHEN, CDR2 SYDVKM. CDR3 length: 15 residues. Trimming removed 8 bases from V and 2 bases from J; junction bases left unmatched: 8. The CDR3 is CASHVPGQGNYGYTF. CDR3 nucleotides: TGTGCCAGCCATGTCCCGGGACAGGGGAACTATGGCTACACCTTC.

The V call is TRBV6-5, the J call TRBJ1-6; maybe TRBD1 (5 bases). The V gene lost 3 bases and the J gene lost 7 bases, with 13 bases spanning the gap. CDR1 is MNHEY and CDR2 is SVGAGI in the germline V gene. This CDR3 has 15 amino acids. The CDR3 DNA reads as TGTGCCAGCAGTTATCAGGGCACCACAAATTCACCCCTCCACTTT. This encodes CASSYQGTTNSPLHF.

The chain carries TRBV5-6 and TRBJ1-1; maybe TRBD1 (5 bases). Germline-derived CDR1 and CDR2 are SGHDT and YYEEEE. CDR3 length: 15 amino acids. Trimming removed 0 bases from V and 0 bases from J, with 9 bases in between. In DNA, the CDR3 is TGTGCCAGCAGCTTGGGACAGTACATGAACACTGAAGCTTTCTTT. Translated, it gives CASSLGQYMNTEAFF. Together with reference TRBV5-6 and TRBJ1-1, the CDR3 gives the full variable domain: DAGVTQSPTHLIKTRGQQVTLRCSPKSGHDTVSWYQQALGQGPQFIFQYYEEEERQRGNFPDRFSGHQFPNYSSELNVNALLLGDSALYLCASSLGQYMNTEAFFGQGTRLTVV.

This clone was recorded many times. The genes are TRBV5-5 and TRBJ1-1; perhaps TRBD1 as D (5 bases). This CDR3 is built from 17 residues. The V gene lost 0 bases and the J gene lost 7 bases, with 22 bases spanning the gap. Per the germline V gene, CDR1 is SGHKS and CDR2 is YYEKEE (reference sequence). The DNA for the CDR3 is TGTGCCAGCAGCTTGGATACAGGATCGGGGGGACGGGGTGAAGCTTTCTTT. Encoded protein: CASSLDTGSGGRGEAFF.

The chain couples TRBV5-1 to TRBJ2-2, with D possibly matching TRBD1 (6 bases). This CDR3 spans 15 amino acids. Germline loops: CDR1 SGHRS, CDR2 YFSETQ. V gave up 4 bases and J gave up 0 bases, with 10 bases separating them. CDR3 residues: CASSIDRSNTGELFF. CDR3 DNA: TGCGCCAGCAGCATTGACAGGTCGAACACCGGGGAGCTGTTTTTT.

This clone was counted only a few times. J is TRBJ1-6 and V is TRBV20-1, with a tentative D call TRBD1 (6 bases). The germline CDR1 and CDR2 sequences are DFQATT and SNEGSKA (reference sequence). Trimming cost V 3 bases and J 6 bases, with 9 bases left between them. The CDR3 covers 13 residues. The CDR3 loop reads CSASWDTNSPLHF. CDR3 in DNA: TGCAGTGCTAGTTGGGACACTAATTCACCCCTCCACTTT.

Concerning this clone: At the DNA level, this CDR3 is encoded by other sequences in the same sample as well. The chain is built from TRBV5-1 and TRBJ2-3; 10 bases match TRBD2. The ends lost 4 bases at V and 3 bases at J; junction bases unmatched: 2. Per the germline V gene, CDR1 is SGHRS and CDR2 is YFSETQ. The CDR3 has 14 amino acids. This CDR3 reads CASSGAGGTDTQYF. The CDR3 DNA follows: TGCGCCAGCAGCGGAGCGGGGGGGACAGATACGCAGTATTTT.

The genes are TRBV2 and TRBJ2-5; D call uncertain. V lost 5 bases and J 5 bases, leaving 15 bases between the germline ends. Germline V gives CDR1 SNHLY, CDR2 FYNNEI. The CDR3 extends over 14 amino acids. The chain's CDR3 is CASSSTVSVETQYF. The CDR3 bases are TGTGCCAGCAGTAGTACAGTGTCTGTGGAGACCCAGTACTTC.

The chain joins TRBV9 to TRBJ1-1; TRBD1 matches 8 bases. V shed 2 bases and J 1 base; nucleotides not matched to a gene: 4. CDR1 is SGDLS, CDR2 YYNGEE, per germline. This CDR3 comprises 15 residues. CDR3 in DNA: TGTGCCAGCAGCGTTTCCGGGACAGGGAACACTGAAGCTTTCTTT. It specifies CASSVSGTGNTEAFF.

The gene calls are TRBV3-1 (or the pseudogene TRBV3-2) and TRBJ2-5, with a weak D call TRBD2 (5 bases). V was trimmed by 1 base and J by 1 base, leaving 7 bases between them. This CDR3 has 14 residues. Germline assignment: CDR1 LGHDT and CDR2 YNNKEL (reference sequence). This chain's CDR3 is CASSQGRGQETQYF. The DNA of the CDR3 is TGTGCCAGCAGCCAAGGACGGGGCCAAGAGACCCAGTACTTC.

The V call is TRBV2, the J call TRBJ2-7; 7 bases are a match to TRBD1. CDR1 SNHLY and CDR2 FYNNEI come from the germline V gene. This CDR3 comprises 13 residues. After removal of 4 bases from V and 7 bases from J, the junction contained 7 bases not matched to a gene. The chain's CDR3 is CASSGQGTKEQYF. DNA of the CDR3: TGTGCCAGCAGTGGACAGGGAACGAAAGAGCAGTACTTC.